This T cell receptor (beta chain) was profiled in a study of neoadjuvant anti-PD-1 for oral cavity cancer (dated by TCRdb to the early 2020s). At the level of the whole study: Patients mostly received three to four biweekly doses of nivolumab at 3 mg/kg before curative-intent surgical resection. Patients who did not progress were given a fourth nivolumab dose at about day 43 and had definitive surgical resection on days 50-56. Patients with complete response, partial response or stable disease by RECIST 1.1 were defined as responders, whereas patients with progression were defined as non-responders. An approximately 34% response rate was observed in the parent correlative cohort, in which about a dozen patients were included.

Taken with the paper, the label for time point translates to: after neoadjuvant nivolumab, at surgical resection. None of the patients had received prior systemic or radiation treatment, and all were newly diagnosed with stage II-IVA oral cavity squamous cell carcinoma. The cohort was composed of patients with HPV-negative, locally advanced oral cavity squamous cell carcinoma. No culture maintenance or expansion was done, as the peripheral blood mononuclear cells went straight to analysis. The samples were drawn from a longitudinal correlative study tied to a single-arm phase II trial testing neoadjuvant nivolumab in oral cavity squamous cell carcinoma. Subject-matched pre- and post-treatment PBMCs and tumors from three responders and three non-responders underwent genomic DNA-based TCRbeta sequencing. Peripheral blood mononuclear cells were collected once before nivolumab treatment and again after treatment, at the time of surgery. Genomic DNA was isolated from PBMCs using the Maxwell RSC DNA from Cells kit.

This clone was detected only a few times. Its binding antigen is unknown. No per-base quality is available; no much larger clone lies one base away. Findings and caveats that apply to the study as a whole: Higher pretreatment blood Treg/Th17 ratios correlated with higher pretreatment blood TCRbeta clonality and lower post-treatment tumor TCRbeta clonality. TCR analyses included only a few patients per response group, and the authors called for larger cohorts for validation. Within PBMCs, T cell clonality (Gini index) was significantly higher in non-responders than responders after neoadjuvant nivolumab.

V loses 3 bases at its end and J loses 5 bases; junction bases beyond the gene matches: 9. From its cysteine to its phenylalanine, the CDR3 spans 16 amino acids. Only the CDR3 DNA is retained, 48 bases long and in frame from the first base. From a lookup of the germline V gene (reference sequence), CDR1 and CDR2 are LNHDA and SQIVND. For deep sequencing of PBMC libraries, mostly around 520 ng of input genomic DNA was used, and six replicates were run per sample. TCRbeta libraries were prepared with the immunoSEQ hsTCRbeta kit according to the manufacturer's instructions. The finished libraries were brought together in one pool at roughly 2.7 nM, which was then read using an Illumina NovaSeq 6000 S4 flow cell. In the original analysis: Raw data preprocessing and quality control were performed with the immunoSEQ Analyzer. The analysis was limited to productive rearrangements, and each clonotype was defined by a unique CDR3 amino acid sequence. Repertoire clonality was estimated as the Gini-Simpson index, computed with the R package tcR. Student's t test was used to compare Gini indices, and Pearson correlation was used to assess associations with tumor size change. This is the immuneACCESS table as TCRdb keeps it, with only in-frame sequences that have V and J called. A part of the clones is gone; compared with another copy, unresolved V genes explain less than half, and the rest is unexplained. V and J calls and clone size are as listed in that table; D and trimming were resolved from the DNA. The sample table contains more than 9,500 clones; only one count was recorded for 71% of them. The ten largest account for just over 2.5% of the sample.

The chain is made from TRBV19 and TRBJ2-5; TRBD2 fits 10 bases in the junction. Sequenced material: PBMCs, taken after nivolumab (anti-PD-1) treatment. The sequence was obtained from a person between 40 and 85 years old with oral cavity squamous cell carcinoma. DNA sequence: TGTGCCAGTAGTATTGGACTAGCGGTAACGACGGAGACCCAGTACTTC. The resulting protein is CASSIGLAVTTETQYF.